The clone carrying this T cell receptor beta chain was counted between two and nine times. V dropped 6 bases and J dropped 2 bases, with 14 bases sitting between them. This CDR3 is 15 amino acids long. Time point: newly diagnosed GD, antithyroid drugs for less than 3 months. Extracted RNA from PBMCs served as the source of the TCR library. Both iRepertoire HTBI primers and Arm-PCR of CDR3 regions were used to build the TCR beta libraries. MiXCR was run by TCRdb on the multiplex PCR reads, yielding one entry per CDR3 protein. Among about 540,000 distinct CDR3 sequences listed, roughly 13% were seen once. This sample was included in a study of regulatory T cells in long-lasting Graves disease. These same data were also listed under a study on T cells in Graves' hyperthyroidism and ophthalmopathy. From that second work: Stable hyperthyroidism: no ophthalmopathy progression over 18 months of follow-up. Most expanded thyroid clonotypes above 0.001 also appeared in blood.

V and J are TRBV12-3 or TRBV12-4 and TRBJ2-1; tentatively, D is TRBD1 (6 bases). The source of this sequence is a man aged 25 to 40 with Graves disease. Material: peripheral blood mononuclear cells (PBMCs), obtained at new diagnosis, from a patient treated with antithyroid drugs. The CDR3 protein is CASSQSRGTYNEQFF. CDR3 nucleotides: TGTGCCAGCAGCCAGAGCAGGGGAACCTACAATGAGCAGTTCTTC.